This TCR beta chain was profiled in a study of technical replicates of blood from a few donors. The table came from immunoSEQ multiplex PCR; TCRdb's copy has only in-frame clones and leaves some out. The sample includes around 62,000 clones, around 97% of them seen just once. This sequence was found in a human donor in good health. The specimen sequenced was T cells isolated from PBMCs.

CDR3 DNA sequence: TGTGCCAGCAGCCAGTCGTACTATGGCTACACCTTC. Protein product: CASSQSYYGYTF. The chain combines TRBV14 with TRBJ1-2; D unclear. This CDR3 spans 12 amino acids. V dropped 3 bases and J dropped 3 bases, with 5 bases sitting between them. Per the germline V gene, CDR1 is SGHDN and CDR2 is FVKESK.